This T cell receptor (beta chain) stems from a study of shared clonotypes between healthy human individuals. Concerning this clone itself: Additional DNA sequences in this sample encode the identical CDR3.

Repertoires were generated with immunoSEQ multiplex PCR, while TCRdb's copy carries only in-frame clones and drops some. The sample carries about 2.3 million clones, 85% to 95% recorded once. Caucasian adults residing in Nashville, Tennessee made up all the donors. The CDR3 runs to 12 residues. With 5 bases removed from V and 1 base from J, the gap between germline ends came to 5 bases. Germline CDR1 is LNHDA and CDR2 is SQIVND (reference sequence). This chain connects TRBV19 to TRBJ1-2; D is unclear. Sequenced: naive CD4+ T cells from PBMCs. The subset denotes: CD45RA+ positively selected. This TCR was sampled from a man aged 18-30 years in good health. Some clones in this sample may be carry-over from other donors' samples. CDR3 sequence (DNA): TGTGCCAGTAGTTGGCTTAACTATGGCTACACCTTC. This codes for CASSWLNYGYTF.